These 10 T cell receptor beta chains share one sample of origin, sequenced in a study of regulatory T cells in long-lasting Graves disease. Combining iRepertoire HTBI primers with Arm-PCR of CDR3 regions, the authors built TCR beta libraries. TCRdb reprocessed the multiplex PCR reads with MiXCR, giving one entry per CDR3 protein. The sample holds about 440,000 distinct CDR3 sequences, around 17% seen once. Regarding time point: newly diagnosed GD, antithyroid drugs for less than 3 months. PBMC-extracted RNA yielded the TCR library. Separately, the same data were catalogued under a study of T cells in Graves' hyperthyroidism and ophthalmopathy.

Material: peripheral blood mononuclear cells (PBMCs), obtained at new diagnosis, from a patient treated with antithyroid drugs. The receptors shown here come from a woman aged 18-29 years with Graves disease.

This clonotype has a count of ten or more. The chain links TRBV20-1 to TRBJ2-3, with D perhaps TRBD1 (7 bases). Trimming cost V 6 bases and J 6 bases, with 16 bases left between them. CDR1 DFQATT and CDR2 SNEGSKA come from the germline V gene (reference sequence). This CDR3 region has 13 residues. The CDR3 reads CSASFPGGDTQYF. The DNA of the CDR3 is TGCAGTGCCTCATTCCCAGGGGGGGATACGCAGTATTTT.

The table lists this clonotype with many counts. The chain uses TRBV30 and TRBJ1-1; no reliable D call. The V end lost 2 bases, the J end lost 3 bases, and 4 bases lay between the germline ends. The CDR3 has 11 residues. Germline V gene sequence: CDR1 GTSNPN, CDR2 SVGIG (reference sequence). The CDR3 here is CAWSLHTEAFF. The CDR3 DNA sequence: TGTGCCTGGAGTCTCCACACTGAAGCTTTCTTT.

This clonotype has ten or more counts. The chain is built from TRBV30 and TRBJ1-5; D is ambiguous. V was clipped by 1 base and J by 3 bases, with 10 bases between them. The CDR3 runs 14 residues. The germline CDR1 and CDR2 sequences are GTSNPN and SVGIG (reference sequence). CDR3 sequence reads: CAWSGSRINQPQHF. The CDR3 DNA reads TGTGCCTGGAGTGGAAGTCGGATCAATCAGCCCCAGCATTTT.

This clonotype occurred many times. The chain employs TRBV7-2 and TRBJ1-1, with D possibly TRBD1 on 5 matching bases. The CDR3 runs 15 residues. Germline V gene sequence: CDR1 SGHTA, CDR2 FQGNSA. Deletions cut 7 bases from V and 5 bases from J, with 20 bases between. CDR3 in DNA: TGTGCCAGCAAAAATCAGGGCCCGGGTGGGACTGAAGCTTTCTTT. It specifies CASKNQGPGGTEAFF.

This chain joins TRBV4-3 and TRBJ2-7, with D possibly being TRBD1 (5 bases). Trimming stripped 0 bases from V and 0 bases from J, with 12 bases between. The CDR3 is 16 amino acids. Germline V gives CDR1 LGHNA, CDR2 YSLEER. The chain's CDR3 is CASSQDDDSYSYEQYF. The CDR3 DNA sequence: TGCGCCAGCAGCCAAGATGACGACAGTTACTCCTACGAGCAGTACTTC.

The chain combines TRBV4-2 with TRBJ2-7; TRBD2 might be the D (6 bases). Per germline, CDR1 LGHNA and CDR2 YNFKEQ. V shed 0 bases and J shed 7 bases, with 10 bases lying between them. The CDR3 totals 13 residues. CDR3 loop: CASSQDAGREQYF. CDR3 nucleotides: TGTGCCAGCAGCCAAGATGCGGGGAGGGAGCAGTACTTC.

This clonotype was counted many times. The V call is TRBV2, the J call TRBJ1-2; D remains ambiguous. Trimming stripped 8 bases from V and 6 bases from J, with 16 bases between. Per germline, CDR1 SNHLY and CDR2 FYNNEI. CDR3 length: 13 residues. Written as DNA, the CDR3 is TGTGCCAGCCACAAGTCGTCCCCAAATGGCTACACCTTC. Its protein is CASHKSSPNGYTF.

This chain links TRBV6-1 with TRBJ1-4; the D is unclear. Per germline, CDR1 MNHNS and CDR2 SASEGT. The CDR3 loop spans 18 amino acids. Deletions cut 6 bases from V and 1 base from J, with 21 bases between. Here the CDR3 reads CASRRIGRVSVTNEKLFF. In nucleotides, the CDR3 is TGTGCCAGCAGACGGATAGGGAGGGTTTCTGTAACTAATGAAAAACTGTTTTTT.

This clonotype was detected many times. The chain couples TRBV29-1 to TRBJ2-7; D is ambiguous. The V and J ends lost 5 bases and 1 base respectively, with 9 bases between them. The germline V gene has CDR1 SQVTM and CDR2 ANQGSEA. CDR3 length: 12 residues. CDR3 sequence reads: CSVRYQSYEQYF. DNA for the CDR3: TGCAGCGTTCGGTACCAATCCTACGAGCAGTACTTC.

This clonotype was counted only a few times. J is TRBJ2-3 and V is TRBV20-1; D may match TRBD1 or TRBD2 (5 bases each). Germline V gene sequence: CDR1 DFQATT, CDR2 SNEGSKA (reference sequence). Trimming left V 1 base short and J 1 base short, with 15 bases between. The CDR3 extends over 16 amino acids. For the CDR3, the DNA is TGCAGTGCTAGAGCTCGCCCCGGGACCGGCACAGATACGCAGTATTTT. This translates into CSARARPGTGTDTQYF.